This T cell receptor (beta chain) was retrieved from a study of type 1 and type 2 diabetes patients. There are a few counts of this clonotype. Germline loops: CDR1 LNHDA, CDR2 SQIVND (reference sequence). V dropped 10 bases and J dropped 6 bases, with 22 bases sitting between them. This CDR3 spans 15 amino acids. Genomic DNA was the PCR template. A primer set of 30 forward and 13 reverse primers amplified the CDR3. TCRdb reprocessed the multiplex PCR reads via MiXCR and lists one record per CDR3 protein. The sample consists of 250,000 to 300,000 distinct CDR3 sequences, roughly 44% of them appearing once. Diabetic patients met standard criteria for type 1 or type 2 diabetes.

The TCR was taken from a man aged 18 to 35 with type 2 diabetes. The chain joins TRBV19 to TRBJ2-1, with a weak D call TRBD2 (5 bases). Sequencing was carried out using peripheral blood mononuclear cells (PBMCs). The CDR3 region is CATKSLAGVANEQFF. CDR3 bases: TGTGCCACCAAATCTCTGGCGGGCGTAGCCAATGAGCAGTTCTTC.